The count of the clone carrying this TCR beta chain is one. The data originate from a study of blood T cells in healthy people across ages. CDR3 size: 13 residues. V lost 5 bases and J 10 bases, leaving 17 bases between the germline ends. A sample-barcoded 5' primer and a J-beta primer mix were used in a second PCR of roughly 7 to 12 cycles. TCRdb re-derived calls from the 5' RACE reads in MiXCR, one entry per CDR3 protein. Among roughly 700,000 distinct CDR3 sequences listed, 49% were seen once. V usage is TRBV12-3 or TRBV12-4 and J usage is TRBJ1-2; D is possibly TRBD1 (5 bases). Sequencing was carried out using blood. The receptor was isolated from a woman aged 60 to 75 in good health. DNA of the CDR3: TGTGCCAGCAGTCGCACTGGACATGTCTCCTACACCTTC. Amino acid sequence: CASSRTGHVSYTF.